The 4 T cell receptor beta chains given below trace back to one sample, sequenced in a study of CXCR3-negative and CXCR3-positive naive CD8 T cells. Researchers prepared the TRB cDNA libraries using 5' RACE with UMI labels. TCRdb reprocessed the 5' RACE reads and reports one entry per CDR3 protein, with no DNA. The sample has 8,000 to 10,000 distinct CDR3 sequences. Source material: naive CXCR3- CD8+ T cells from blood. Subset meaning: CD45RO-CCR7+CD27+CD95- naive CD8+ T cells lacking CXCR3 (TNR3-). These TCRs come from a human donor in good health. Some clones in this sample may be carry-over from other donors' samples.

The CDR3 reads CASSEREGGGTDTQYF. This sequence joins TRBV6-1 and TRBJ2-3; TCRdb selects TRBD2, and the lack of DNA leaves this call unchecked. The CDR3 extends over 16 amino acids. Germline-derived CDR1 and CDR2 are MNHNS and SASEGT.

This rearrangement joins TRBV4-3 to TRBJ1-4. This CDR3 is built from 15 residues. CDR1 is LGHNA, CDR2 YSLEER, per germline. This CDR3 reads CASSQDLAGSEKLFF.

This clonotype is identified as medium-sized (0.01 to 0.1%) from frequency. CDR3: CASSPWGSGEQFF. The gene calls are TRBV5-1 and TRBJ2-1; TCRdb returns TRBD2, unconfirmable since there is no DNA. This CDR3 comprises 13 residues. Germline CDR1 is SGHRS and CDR2 is YFSETQ. Full variable domain (outside the CDR3, taken from reference TRBV5-1 and TRBJ2-1): KAGVTQTPRYLIKTRGQQVTLSCSPISGHRSVSWYQQTPGQGLQFLFEYFSETQRNKGNFPGRFSGRQFSNSRSEMNVSTLELGDSALYLCASSPWGSGEQFFGPGTRLTVL.

This sequence joins TRBV3-1 and TRBJ2-3; TCRdb reports TRBD2, a call that lacks DNA to check it against. Germline CDR1 is LGHDT and CDR2 is YNNKEL (reference sequence). The CDR3 is 15 amino acids. The CDR3 sequence is CASSSGLAGTDTQYF.